Each of the 32 T cell receptor beta chains below was sequenced from the same sample in a study of cytomegalovirus exposure and HLA in healthy donors. The primer mix had 60 Vbeta and 13 Jbeta primers. Sequenced by immunoSEQ multiplex PCR; TCRdb stores in-frame clones only, minus some. The table lists 95,000 to 120,000 clones, around 77% of them singletons, with about 5% in the top ten. Sequenced material: PBMCs. Every receptor here comes from a woman under 40 in good health and CMV-seropositive.

This chain uses TRBV30 with TRBJ1-6, with 11 bases aligning to TRBD1. Looked up from germline, CDR1 is GTSNPN and CDR2 is SVGIG (reference sequence). The CDR3 covers 16 residues. V lost 2 bases and J lost 18; bases outside the gene matches: 18. The CDR3 loop is CAWSTAMDRGPRRAHF. As DNA, the CDR3 is TGTGCCTGGAGTACGGCTATGGACAGGGGGCCGCGCAGAGCCCACTTT.

V is TRBV30 and J is TRBJ1-1; D remains ambiguous. V dropped 1 base and J dropped 0 bases, with 18 bases sitting between them. CDR1 is GTSNPN, CDR2 SVGIG, per germline (reference sequence). The CDR3 spans 17 residues. The CDR3 bases are TGTGCCTGGAGTGGCAGGTCAAACTCCCTTATGAACACTGAAGCTTTCTTT. It yields the protein CAWSGRSNSLMNTEAFF.

The sample holds one count of this clone. The CDR3 region is CASRPPGENQPQHF. The CDR3 DNA reads as TGTGCCAGCAGACCCCCGGGGGAAAACCAGCCCCAGCATTTT. The V call is TRBV6-5, the J call TRBJ1-5, with D possibly being TRBD1 (5 bases). Germline V gene lookup returns CDR1 MNHEY and CDR2 SVGAGI. V shed 6 bases and J shed 7 bases, with 16 bases lying between them. This CDR3 contains 14 residues.

The gene calls are TRBV6-6 and TRBJ2-7; the D gene is possibly TRBD2 (5 bases). Germline V CDR1 and CDR2: MNHNY, SVGAGI (reference sequence). The CDR3 is 13 amino acids. V lost 5 bases and J 1 base, leaving 9 bases between the germline ends. CDR3 loop: CASSPTTSYEQYF. The CDR3 DNA is TGTGCCAGCAGTCCGACTACTTCCTACGAGCAGTACTTC.

This chain links TRBV5-1 with TRBJ2-1; 13 nucleotides agree with TRBD2. The V and J ends lost 4 bases and 4 bases, in that order; junction bases with no gene match: 14. From germline, CDR1 is SGHRS and CDR2 YFSETQ. The CDR3 consists of 19 residues. The CDR3, as DNA: TGCGCCAGCAGCGAAACTATCCTCCCGACTAGCGGGGGGTACAATGAGCAGTTCTTC. As protein: CASSETILPTSGGYNEQFF.

The chain has TRBV5-1 and TRBJ2-3, with D perhaps TRBD2 (6 bases). Trimming removed 1 base at V and 5 bases at J, with 14 bases between. The germline V gene has CDR1 SGHRS and CDR2 YFSETQ. The length of the CDR3 is 15 residues. Here the CDR3 DNA reads TGCGCCAGCAGCTTGAGGGGACTCCAAAAAGATACGCAGTATTTT. Translating it yields CASSLRGLQKDTQYF.

This clone was counted between two and nine times. The rearrangement uses TRBV14 and TRBJ2-7, with TRBD1 matching 7 bases. The CDR3 contains 13 residues. V was clipped by 4 bases and J by 6 bases; unmatched bases: 6. The germline V gene encodes CDR1 SGHDN and CDR2 FVKESK. The DNA for the CDR3 is TGTGCCAGCAGCCCTACAGGGGCAGGCGAGCAGTACTTC. Protein: CASSPTGAGEQYF.

This clone appeared a single time. The genes are TRBV6-5 and TRBJ1-5; TRBD1 is a possible D gene (6 bases). The CDR3 loop spans 14 amino acids. V lost 2 bases and J lost 5, with 10 bases in between. Germline CDR1 reads MNHEY; CDR2 reads SVGAGI. CDR3 sequence (DNA): TGTGCCAGCAGTTACCGACACAGGGATCAGCCCCAGCATTTT. Residues: CASSYRHRDQPQHF.

The J gene is TRBJ1-2, the V gene TRBV7-9; a possible D gene is TRBD1 (5 bases). Germline V gene lookup returns CDR1 SEHNR and CDR2 FQNEAQ (reference sequence). V lost 0 bases and J lost 4, with 18 bases in between. The CDR3 extends over 17 amino acids. CDR3 coding DNA: TGTGCCAGCAGCTTAGCGATCCGGACAAACAATCCCTATGGCTACACCTTC. Protein sequence: CASSLAIRTNNPYGYTF.

This chain uses TRBV19 with TRBJ1-1; weak D call: TRBD1 (6 bases). CDR3 size: 14 residues. V was pared by 1 base and J by 1 base, with 7 bases between. Per the germline V gene, CDR1 is LNHDA and CDR2 is SQIVND (reference sequence). Here the CDR3 DNA reads TGTGCCAGTAGTATAGTGGGGGCGAACACTGAAGCTTTCTTT. Protein sequence: CASSIVGANTEAFF.

V gene TRBV29-1 combines with J gene TRBJ2-3; 7 bases agree with TRBD1. Unmatched junction bases numbered 12, after V lost 7 bases and J lost 2 bases. The germline gives CDR1 SQVTM, CDR2 ANQGSEA. CDR3 size: 15 residues. The CDR3 loop is CSAPPGTANTDTQYF. CDR3 nucleotides: TGCAGCGCCCCACCCGGGACAGCGAACACAGATACGCAGTATTTT.

This clone has just one count. The V call is TRBV19, the J call TRBJ1-3, with D possibly being TRBD1 (5 bases). The CDR3 contains 16 residues. CDR1 and CDR2 (germline): LNHDA, SQIVND (reference sequence). The V gene lost 3 bases and the J gene lost 6 bases, with 18 bases spanning the gap. The CDR3 DNA reads as TGTGCCAGTAGTATCCAAGACAGTCCCGCTGAAAACACCATATATTTT. This sequence encodes CASSIQDSPAENTIYF.

The CDR3 nucleotides are TGTGCCAGCAGTGAACCCGGGCGGGATCAGCCCCAGCATTTT. Translated, it gives CASSEPGRDQPQHF. The chain couples TRBV2 to TRBJ1-5; D is undetermined. Trimming removed 2 bases at V and 5 bases at J, with 10 bases between. This CDR3 is built from 14 residues. Germline values: CDR1 SNHLY, CDR2 FYNNEI.

This rearrangement joins TRBV7-8 to TRBJ1-2, with 8 bases matching TRBD1. The CDR3 consists of 20 residues. CDR1 is SGHVS and CDR2 is FQNEAQ in the germline V gene. The V gene end was trimmed by 1 base and the J gene end by 0 bases; junction bases not matched to a gene: 16. The CDR3 nucleotides read TGTGCCAGCAGCTTAGTGGTTGGACAGGGAAAAGTCGACGCTAACTATGGCTACACCTTC. This sequence encodes CASSLVVGQGKVDANYGYTF.

The chain uses TRBV9 and TRBJ1-2; tentative D call: TRBD1 (5 bases). V dropped 4 bases and J dropped 4 bases, with 17 bases sitting between them. The V gene's germline CDR1 is SGDLS and CDR2 YYNGEE. CDR3 size: 15 residues. The CDR3 protein is CASSPLDNLAYGYTF. CDR3 bases: TGTGCCAGCAGCCCTTTGGACAATCTGGCCTATGGCTACACCTTC.

This clone was seen a single time. The chain combines TRBV2 with TRBJ2-1; 8 nucleotides line up with TRBD2. J lost 3 bases, V lost 10 bases, and 8 bases had no gene match. This CDR3 region has 14 residues. Germline V gives CDR1 SNHLY, CDR2 FYNNEI. CDR3 in amino acids: CAIRGGTIYNEQFF. The CDR3 DNA reads TGTGCCATTCGCGGGGGGACCATCTACAATGAGCAGTTCTTC. Based on the CDR3 plus reference TRBV2 and TRBJ2-1, the full variable domain is EPEVTQTPSHQVTQMGQEVILRCVPISNHLYFYWYRQILGQKVEFLVSFYNNEISEKSEIFDDQFSVERPDGSNFTLKIRSTKLEDSAMYFCAIRGGTIYNEQFFGPGTRLTVL.

The chain employs TRBV25-1 and TRBJ1-2; D uncertain. The germline V gene has CDR1 MGHDK and CDR2 SYGVNS. V was cut by 5 bases and J by 4 bases, with 14 bases left in between. This CDR3 has 14 residues. The CDR3 region is CASSLINSGYGYTF. The CDR3 nucleotides read TGTGCCAGCAGTCTAATAAACAGCGGCTATGGCTACACCTTC.

This clone was detected only once. The V gene is TRBV19, the J gene TRBJ1-4; no definite D call. This CDR3 has 19 residues. The germline V gene encodes CDR1 LNHDA and CDR2 SQIVND (reference sequence). Trimming pared 2 bases from V and 6 bases from J, leaving 25 bases between. The CDR3 DNA reads as TGTGCCAGTAGTATACGGGCGGGCTCTGGCTCGCTTTTACATGAAAAACTGTTTTTT. Its protein is CASSIRAGSGSLLHEKLFF.

CDR3 residues: CASSSRDTPYSNQPQHF. CDR3 coding DNA: TGTGCCAGTAGCAGCCGGGACACCCCTTATAGCAATCAGCCCCAGCATTTT. The chain combines TRBV19 with TRBJ1-5, with D tentatively TRBD1 (6 bases). Germline CDR1 and CDR2: LNHDA and SQIVND (reference sequence). There are 17 residues in the CDR3. V was clipped by 6 bases and J by 0 bases, with 18 bases between them.

The genes are TRBV30 and TRBJ1-1; D is ambiguous. Trimming removed 0 bases from V and 8 bases from J, with 7 bases in between. Per germline, CDR1 GTSNPN and CDR2 SVGIG (reference sequence). The CDR3 length is 11 residues. CDR3 bases: TGTGCCTGGAGTGTACGGGGAGAAGCTTTCTTT. Its protein is CAWSVRGEAFF.

The rearrangement joins TRBV25-1 to TRBJ2-7, with 9 bases aligning to TRBD1. Germline V gives CDR1 MGHDK, CDR2 SYGVNS. The CDR3 contains 14 residues. V lost 4 bases to trimming and J lost 6 bases; unmatched junction nucleotides: 7. The CDR3 sequence: CASSGTGVGGEQYF. The CDR3 DNA follows: TGTGCCAGCAGTGGGACAGGGGTTGGGGGCGAGCAGTACTTC.

CDR3 bases: TGTGCCAGCAGCCGGAGGACAGGGGACCCCACCGGGGAGCTGTTTTTT. It encodes CASSRRTGDPTGELFF. The chain links TRBV9 to TRBJ2-2; TRBD1 aligns across 9 bases. CDR1 is SGDLS, CDR2 YYNGEE, per germline. The CDR3 is made up of 16 amino acids. V was pared by 4 bases and J by 4 bases, with 8 bases of the junction left unmatched.

The chain links TRBV6-5 to TRBJ1-5, with D perhaps TRBD1 (5 bases). CDR1 is MNHEY, CDR2 SVGAGI, per germline. Trimming left V 6 bases short and J 1 base short, with 13 bases between. The CDR3 totals 15 residues. CDR3 sequence reads: CASSNGRGSNQPQHF. CDR3 coding DNA: TGTGCCAGCAGCAACGGGCGGGGGAGCAATCAGCCCCAGCATTTT.

CDR3 nucleotide sequence: TGTGCCAGCAGCCACAGGGGGTCCGACTACAATGAGCAGTTCTTC. Translated, it gives CASSHRGSDYNEQFF. The rearrangement links TRBV6-6 to TRBJ2-1; 8 bases are a match to TRBD1. Germline V gives CDR1 MNHNY, CDR2 SVGAGI (reference sequence). The CDR3 has 15 amino acids. V trimming: 6 bases; J trimming: 3 bases; junction bases outside the gene matches: 7.

The chain is built from TRBV30 and TRBJ2-5, with D uncertain. Per germline, CDR1 GTSNPN and CDR2 SVGIG (reference sequence). The V end was cut by 0 bases, the J end by 1 base, with 18 bases between. This CDR3 has 17 amino acids. In nucleotides, the CDR3 is TGTGCCTGGAGTGTAGAAGTGTCTCGGGTGGTCCAAGAGACCCAGTACTTC. It specifies CAWSVEVSRVVQETQYF.

This clone occurred a few times. This rearrangement joins TRBV18 to TRBJ2-3; tentative D call: TRBD1 (7 bases). The V gene's germline CDR1 is KGHSH and CDR2 LQKENI. V was shortened by 2 bases and J by 4 bases, with 10 bases between the two germline ends. There are 14 residues in the CDR3. In nucleotides, the CDR3 is TGTGCCAGCTCACCAGACAGGGAGGCAGATACGCAGTATTTT. Protein sequence: CASSPDREADTQYF.

This sequence joins TRBV15 and TRBJ2-7; D might be TRBD2 (6 bases). Trimming removed 3 bases at V and 1 base at J, with 10 bases between. There are 14 residues in the CDR3. Germline V gene data show CDR1 as LNHNV and CDR2 as YYDKDF (reference sequence). CDR3 region: CATSSRDLSYEQYF. The CDR3, as DNA: TGTGCCACCAGCAGTCGGGACTTGTCCTACGAGCAGTACTTC.

The rearrangement joins TRBV2 to TRBJ1-2; TRBD1 matches at 9 bases. The V gene's germline CDR1 is SNHLY and CDR2 FYNNEI. The CDR3 runs 13 residues. The J segment lost 6 bases and the V segment lost 6 bases, leaving 5 bases of the junction unmatched. The CDR3 loop reads CASSPGTGNGYTF. CDR3 in DNA: TGTGCCAGCAGCCCCGGGACAGGGAATGGCTACACCTTC.

The V call is TRBV6-5, the J call TRBJ1-1; no firm D call. CDR3 length: 14 residues. Trimming took 5 bases from V and 4 from J, leaving 14 bases between them. CDR1 MNHEY and CDR2 SVGAGI come from the germline V gene. The DNA of the CDR3 is TGTGCCAGCAGTCCCCGAAGAGGGTCCACTGAAGCTTTCTTT. The encoded protein is CASSPRRGSTEAFF.

This rearrangement joins TRBV2 to TRBJ1-4; D is perhaps TRBD1 (5 bases). Germline CDR1 SNHLY, CDR2 FYNNEI. The V end was cut by 7 bases, the J end by 3 bases, with 18 bases between. This CDR3 is built from 16 residues. DNA for the CDR3: TGTGCCAGCACCGCCTCTCGGGTAGGGGCTAATGAAAAACTGTTTTTT. This gives the protein CASTASRVGANEKLFF.

This clone was recorded only once. The rearrangement joins TRBV2 to TRBJ2-2, with a weak D call TRBD1 (5 bases). The CDR3 runs 14 residues. V was cut by 3 bases and J by 3 bases, with 8 bases left in between. Germline V CDR1 and CDR2: SNHLY, FYNNEI. This CDR3 reads CASSELTDTGELFF. The CDR3 DNA is TGTGCCAGCAGTGAGTTGACAGACACCGGGGAGCTGTTTTTT.

This clone appeared a single time. The CDR3 DNA follows: TGTGCCAGCTCACCAAACAGGGCTTCCGGGGAGCTGTTTTTT. Amino acid sequence: CASSPNRASGELFF. The rearrangement links TRBV18 to TRBJ2-2; D possibly corresponds to TRBD1 (6 bases). CDR3 length: 14 residues. Germline assignment: CDR1 KGHSH and CDR2 LQKENI. With 2 bases removed from V and 6 bases from J, the gap between germline ends came to 10 bases.